This T cell receptor beta chain is from a study of blood T cell repertoires in COVID-19. Study context: Donors in the United States, Italy and Spain gave samples during acute or convalescent COVID-19. The cDNA or gDNA used as material had been derived from T cells, B-cell-depleted T cells, or PBMCs.

This clone was detected only a few times. The same CDR3 also results from other DNA sequences found in this sample. Per the original data handling: Reference gene primer amplification in the assay estimated nucleated cell counts. Assay used: immunoSEQ multiplex PCR; TCRdb lists only in-frame clones, some missing. The DNA gave D and trimming, while V, J and clone size come from that table. The table records about 400,000 clones, approximately 90% of them present only once. The length of the CDR3 is 16 residues. V lost 4 bases and J lost 3; bases outside the gene matches: 5. Germline V gene lookup returns CDR1 SGHDT and CDR2 YYEEEE.

This receptor was taken from a woman in her twenties or thirties with active or convalescent COVID-19. The chain couples TRBV5-6 to TRBJ2-3; 13 nucleotides match TRBD2. The sequencing input was peripheral blood. Here the CDR3 DNA reads TGTGCCAGCAGCCTTTCGACTAGCGGGAGGACAGATACGCAGTATTTT. This codes for CASSLSTSGRTDTQYF.